This T cell receptor (beta chain) appears in the sequencing data of a study of T cell repertoires in cytomegalovirus infection. Study summary: From public TCR beta signatures came an indication of both CMV infection and matching HLA type. Study findings and constraints: Summed public TCR beta family frequency identified CMV carriers bearing the relevant HLA. Predominance within the ex vivo response was attributable to HLA-C-restricted CMV-specific TCR beta clonotypes.

TCRdb ran MiXCR on the reads and lists one entry per CDR3 protein. The repertoire holds some 920,000 distinct CDR3 sequences, under 40% seen once, with 13% in the top ten. The germline V and J ends were trimmed by 3 bases and 5 bases, with 6 bases remaining between them. The CDR3 extends over 12 amino acids. Germline V lookup: CDR1 LNHNV, CDR2 YYDKDF (reference sequence). Of note for this clonotype: Its specificity is unknown.

The sample in question was cultured CD8+ T cells from PBMCs, obtained from culture after CMV antigen stimulation. This clonotype originated in a human donor in good health (CMV status not recorded). Some clones in this sample may be carry-over from other donors' samples. The chain couples TRBV15 to TRBJ2-3; maybe TRBD1 (5 bases). The CDR3 loop reads CATSRTEDTQYF. The CDR3 DNA reads TGTGCCACCAGCAGGACAGAAGATACGCAGTATTTT.